The next 26 T cell receptor beta chains were all read from a single sample in a study of prognosis after radiotherapy for stage I lung cancer. TCR beta CDR3 was amplified from genomic DNA by two-round multiplex PCR. It was primers specific to each TRBV and TRBJ gene that first-round PCR used. Each CDR3 protein gets one entry after TCRdb re-called the multiplex PCR reads with MiXCR. The table lists about 31,000 distinct CDR3 sequences, around two fifths of them singletons. Sequenced material: PBMCs, taken before or after stereotactic body radiation therapy (not recorded which). The receptors were sampled from a donor aged 50 or older with non-small cell lung cancer.

V gene TRBV6-1 combines with J gene TRBJ1-3; no reliable D call. This CDR3 has 15 amino acids. V shed 4 bases and J shed 1 base, with 11 bases lying between them. CDR1 MNHNS and CDR2 SASEGT come from the germline V gene. The chain's CDR3 is CASSAEGESGNTIYF. As DNA, the CDR3 is TGTGCCAGCAGTGCCGAGGGAGAGTCTGGAAACACCATATATTTT.

The sample holds many counts of this clonotype. This chain uses TRBV5-1 with TRBJ1-6; D ambiguous. V was shortened by 4 bases and J by 8 bases, with 19 bases between the two germline ends. This CDR3 is 16 amino acids long. CDR1 is SGHRS and CDR2 is YFSETQ in the germline V gene. The CDR3 reads CASSPAEGWLDSPLHF. DNA for the CDR3: TGCGCCAGCAGCCCCGCTGAAGGGTGGTTGGATTCACCCCTCCACTTT.

The chain employs TRBV28 and TRBJ2-1, with D maybe TRBD1 (5 bases). Germline V lookup: CDR1 MDHEN, CDR2 SYDVKM. Trimming cost V 6 bases and J 0 bases, with 18 bases left between them. The CDR3 loop spans 17 amino acids. CDR3 bases: TGTGCCAGCAGCCAGGGATGGGTAGAAAGCTCCTACAATGAGCAGTTCTTC. Amino acid sequence: CASSQGWVESSYNEQFF.

Details on this clonotype: The junction differs from germline at one of its ends, possibly a read error. This chain connects TRBV29-1 to TRBJ2-3; D is possibly TRBD1 or TRBD2 (5 bases each). CDR1 is SQVTM, CDR2 ANQGSEA, per germline. The CDR3 loop spans 13 amino acids. The CDR3 protein is CGVTRGGTDTQYF. CDR3 nucleotide sequence: TGCGGCGTTACTAGAGGGGGCACAGATACGCAGTATTTT.

Comment on this clonotype: A read error is possible here, since a much larger clone lies one base away. This chain links TRBV18 with TRBJ2-1, with 7 bases aligning to TRBD2. Germline V gene data show CDR1 as KGHSH and CDR2 as LQKENI. This CDR3 has 16 amino acids. V lost 6 bases to trimming and J lost 0 bases; unmatched junction nucleotides: 8. The CDR3 sequence is CASSRSGAGSYNEQFF. DNA of the CDR3: TGTGCCAGCTCGAGAAGCGGGGCAGGCTCCTACAATGAGCAGTTCTTC.

Of note for this clonotype: This is likely an artifact of a read error, given a far larger clone one base away. The chain has TRBV6-2 or TRBV6-3 and TRBJ2-7; 7 nucleotides match TRBD2. The germline V gene has CDR1 MNHEY and CDR2 SVGEGT. There are 11 residues in the CDR3. CDR3 in amino acids: CATARDYDQYF. DNA for the CDR3: TGTGCCACGGCCCGGGACTACGATCAGTACTTC.

This clonotype was picked up many times. V and J are TRBV19 and TRBJ1-2; D not certain. CDR3 length equals 15 residues. Germline V CDR1 and CDR2: LNHDA, SQIVND (reference sequence). V shed 2 bases and J shed 2 bases, with 12 bases lying between them. CDR3 sequence (DNA): TGTGCCAGTAGTATAACATCTGAGGAAAACTATGGCTACACCTTC. It is translated as CASSITSEENYGYTF. Filled out from reference TRBV19 and TRBJ1-2, the complete variable domain reads DGGITQSPKYLFRKEGQNVTLSCEQNLNHDAMYWYRQDPGQGLRLIYYSQIVNDFQKGDIAEGYSVSREKKESFPLTVTSAQKNPTAFYLCASSITSEENYGYTFGSGTRLTVV.

This clonotype is classed as medium-sized. The chain's CDR3 is CASSLGTGSYNSPLHF. The CDR3 DNA reads as TGTGCCAGCAGCCTCGGGACAGGCTCCTATAATTCACCCCTCCACTTT. The chain joins TRBV6-9 to TRBJ1-6; the match to TRBD1 covers 8 bases. The V gene's germline CDR1 is MNHGY and CDR2 SVAAGI. The CDR3 is 16 amino acids. With V trimmed by 6 bases and J by 0 bases, 4 bases remained unmatched.

The table lists this clonotype with many counts. The chain employs TRBV4-2 and TRBJ2-2, with 7 bases lining up with TRBD2. V lost 0 bases and J lost 2; bases outside the gene matches: 6. CDR3 length equals 17 residues. CDR1 LGHNA and CDR2 YNFKEQ come from the germline V gene. The CDR3: CASSQDKRGVNTGELFF. CDR3 sequence (DNA): TGTGCCAGCAGCCAAGATAAACGGGGGGTCAACACCGGGGAGCTGTTTTTT.

This clonotype has a count of ten or more. V gene TRBV19 combines with J gene TRBJ1-2; possible D gene TRBD1, 6 bases. CDR3 length: 13 residues. V was pared by 7 bases and J by 8 bases, with 17 bases between. Germline CDR1 LNHDA, CDR2 SQIVND (reference sequence). DNA of the CDR3: TGTGCCAGTAAGCCTCACAGGGAAGGCGGCTACACCTTC. Protein product: CASKPHREGGYTF.

The V and J genes are TRBV6-2 or TRBV6-3 and TRBJ1-1, with D tentatively TRBD1 (5 bases). Germline CDR1 and CDR2: MNHEY and SVGEGT. V lost 0 bases and J lost 5, with 22 bases in between. This CDR3 region has 18 residues. The CDR3 DNA follows: TGTGCCAGCAGTTACTCTTCAGGGTGGGACCATGACGGGACTGAAGCTTTCTTT. It encodes CASSYSSGWDHDGTEAFF.

The CDR3 sequence is CATSIDFSTDTQYF. CDR3 DNA sequence: TGTGCCACCAGCATCGACTTTTCCACAGATACGCAGTATTTT. V gene TRBV15 combines with J gene TRBJ2-3, with no clear D. The CDR3 sequence is 14 residues long. Germline V gene data show CDR1 as LNHNV and CDR2 as YYDKDF (reference sequence). V was trimmed by 4 bases and J by 2 bases, leaving 10 bases between them.

As for this clonotype: This clone may be a read error of a much larger clone one base away. This chain connects TRBV5-1 to TRBJ2-2, with D unclear. The CDR3 extends over 13 amino acids. CDR1 is SGHRS and CDR2 is YFSETQ in the germline V gene. This CDR3 is CASSVGNIGELFF. The CDR3 DNA reads TGCGCCAGCAGCGTAGGGAACATCGGGGAGCTGTTTTTT.

This clonotype was observed many times. The gene calls are TRBV4-1 and TRBJ1-1; D unresolved. CDR3 length equals 14 residues. Germline assignment: CDR1 MGHRA and CDR2 YSYEKL. Trimming removed 0 bases at V and 1 base at J, with 6 bases between. CDR3 bases: TGCGCCAGCAGCCAAGATGAGGGGAACACTGAAGCTTTCTTT. Amino acid sequence: CASSQDEGNTEAFF.

The chain is built from TRBV20-1 and TRBJ1-5; tentative D call: TRBD1 (6 bases). V was pared by 3 bases and J by 6 bases, with 18 bases between. The CDR3 extends over 15 amino acids. Per germline, CDR1 DFQATT and CDR2 SNEGSKA (reference sequence). Here the CDR3 reads CSASPGTPNSQPQHF. For the CDR3, the DNA is TGCAGTGCTAGTCCCGGGACACCCAACAGTCAGCCCCAGCATTTT.

This clonotype is labeled as medium-sized. This sequence joins TRBV20-1 and TRBJ2-7; unclear D gene. This CDR3 is 12 amino acids long. Per germline, CDR1 DFQATT and CDR2 SNEGSKA (reference sequence). V was cut by 6 bases and J by 2 bases, with 11 bases left in between. CDR3 nucleotides: TGCAGTGCCCATGACCAGACCTACGAGCAGTACTTC. Encoded protein: CSAHDQTYEQYF.

Worth noting for this clonotype: A much larger clone lies one base from this, so it may be a read error. The V and J genes are TRBV2 and TRBJ2-2; D unresolved. The CDR3 extends over 12 amino acids. CDR1 SNHLY and CDR2 FYNNEI come from the germline V gene. Written as DNA, the CDR3 is TGTGCCAACAGTTTCCCTGGCCGGGAGCTGTTTTTT. It specifies CANSFPGRELFF. Based on the CDR3 plus reference TRBV2 and TRBJ2-2, the full variable domain is EPEVTQTPSHQVTQMGQEVILRCVPISNHLYFYWYRQILGQKVEFLVSFYNNEISEKSEIFDDQFSVERPDGSNFTLKIRSTKLEDSAMYFCANSFPGRELFFGEGSRLTVL.

The J gene is TRBJ2-2, the V gene TRBV5-1, with D maybe TRBD2 (6 bases). Germline-derived CDR1 and CDR2 are SGHRS and YFSETQ. Trimming shortened V by 2 bases and J by 4 bases, and 12 bases separated the two germline ends. The CDR3 has 15 residues. The CDR3 protein is CASSFSPGVTGELFF. The CDR3 coding sequence is TGCGCCAGCAGCTTTTCACCGGGGGTCACCGGGGAGCTGTTTTTT.

This chain uses TRBV9 with TRBJ2-1, with 13 bases matching TRBD2. V shed 4 bases and J 4 bases; nucleotides not matched to a gene: 2. Looked up from germline, CDR1 is SGDLS and CDR2 is YYNGEE. The CDR3 totals 15 residues. The CDR3 DNA reads TGTGCCAGCAGCCTGACTAGCGGGGGGTACAATGAGCAGTTCTTC. Translated, it gives CASSLTSGGYNEQFF.

This clonotype appeared many times. The V and J genes are TRBV13 and TRBJ2-7; 11 nucleotides agree with TRBD1. Losses at the gene ends were 3 bases for V and 3 bases for J; bases not matched to a gene: 4. Germline CDR1 and CDR2: PRHDT and FYEKMQ (reference sequence). CDR3 length: 15 residues. CDR3 DNA: TGTGCCAGCAGCTTCTCCGGGACAGGGGGCTACGAGCAGTACTTC. This codes for CASSFSGTGGYEQYF.

J is TRBJ2-7 and V is TRBV6-1; the D gene is possibly TRBD2 (6 bases). Germline V CDR1 and CDR2: MNHNS, SASEGT. The CDR3 extends over 16 amino acids. The germline V and J ends were trimmed by 3 bases and 2 bases, with 17 bases remaining between them. The CDR3 DNA follows: TGTGCCAGCAGTGACTCCACGGGTAGCGGAACCTACGAGCAGTACTTC. This encodes CASSDSTGSGTYEQYF.

The chain carries TRBV7-2 and TRBJ2-1, with 10 bases lining up with TRBD2. Looked up from germline, CDR1 is SGHTA and CDR2 is FQGNSA. CDR3 length: 16 amino acids. V was clipped by 1 base and J by 7 bases; unmatched bases: 7. This chain's CDR3 is CASSLVPSGRVNEQFF. DNA for the CDR3: TGTGCCAGCAGCTTAGTCCCTAGCGGGAGAGTTAATGAGCAGTTCTTC.

This clonotype was recorded many times. The chain links TRBV12-5 to TRBJ2-7; 9 bases line up with TRBD1. This CDR3 spans 14 amino acids. CDR1 is LGHNT, CDR2 FRNRAP, per germline. Trimming cost V 5 bases and J 7 bases; bases outside gene matches: 9. The CDR3 coding sequence is TGTGCTAGTGGTAACAGACAGGGGGGCCTGGAGCAGTACTTC. It is translated as CASGNRQGGLEQYF.

This clonotype was recorded many times. This rearrangement joins TRBV10-3 to TRBJ1-1; possible D gene TRBD1, 5 bases. Germline CDR1 and CDR2: ENHRY and SYGVKD. Trimming removed 7 bases at V and 1 base at J, with 13 bases between. The CDR3 is 14 residues long. CDR3 bases: TGTGCCATCACCCCGGGGCAGCAGAACACTGAAGCTTTCTTT. It codes for CAITPGQQNTEAFF.

This clonotype showed up many times. This chain uses TRBV12-3 or TRBV12-4 with TRBJ2-2; 7 positions agree with TRBD1. V was clipped by 0 bases and J by 6 bases; unmatched bases: 7. CDR3 length: 16 amino acids. Here the CDR3 reads CASSLATGIRAGELFF. The CDR3 DNA follows: TGTGCCAGCAGTTTAGCGACAGGGATTCGCGCCGGGGAGCTGTTTTTT.

This clonotype was observed at least ten times. The J gene is TRBJ2-3, the V gene TRBV20-1; 11 bases fit TRBD2. Germline loops: CDR1 DFQATT, CDR2 SNEGSKA (reference sequence). The CDR3 contains 16 residues. With V trimmed by 3 bases and J by 4 bases, 9 bases remained unmatched. The CDR3 bases are TGCAGTGCTAGCGAGCCCACTAGCGGGAGAGCAGATACGCAGTATTTT. Amino acids: CSASEPTSGRADTQYF.